A selection of T cell receptor beta chains follows, all from one sample in a study of cytomegalovirus exposure and HLA in healthy donors. Some clones are missing from TCRdb's copy, which holds only in-frame ones; the method was immunoSEQ multiplex PCR. The sample shows approximately 140,000 clones, 60% to 85% of them seen only once. The material sequenced was PBMCs. Receptors originate from a young man in good health and CMV-seronegative. Both conserved end residues are part of each CDR3. A D gene is named only where the DNA matches it firmly. Clone size, where shown, is once, few, many, or a class for clones that have expanded.

clone size | J gene | D gene | V gene | CDR3 protein | CDR3 DNA
- | TRBJ2-1 | TRBD2 | TRBV19 | CASSIDGRDRNEQFF | TGTGCCAGTAGTATAGATGGGAGGGATCGCAATGAGCAGTTCTTC
few | TRBJ2-7 | TRBD1 | TRBV7-3 | CASSFSTGGKNEQYF | TGTGCCAGCAGCTTTTCGACAGGGGGCAAGAACGAGCAGTACTTC
- | TRBJ2-1 | TRBD2 | TRBV5-4 | CASTPRGGPVTSYNEQFF | TGTGCCAGCACCCCACGGGGGGGGCCGGTTACTTCCTACAATGAGCAGTTCTTC
- | TRBJ2-5 | TRBD1 | TRBV10-3 | CAIRAGGVGETQYF | TGTGCCATCAGGGCAGGGGGCGTGGGAGAGACCCAGTACTTC
once | TRBJ1-3 | - | TRBV4-1 | CASSPGEGGTGNTIYF | TGCGCCAGCAGCCCCGGGGAGGGAGGAACTGGAAACACCATATATTTT
- | TRBJ1-4 | - | TRBV11-2 | CASSLAGGGNEKLFF | TGTGCCAGCAGCTTAGCTGGAGGAGGAAATGAAAAACTGTTTTTT
- | TRBJ1-2 | - | TRBV27 | CASRFQGSGYTF | TGTGCCAGCAGATTCCAGGGGTCTGGCTACACCTTC
- | TRBJ2-7 | TRBD1 | TRBV10-3 | CAISADRGQYEQYF | TGTGCCATCAGTGCGGACAGGGGGCAGTACGAGCAGTACTTC
- | TRBJ2-4 | - | TRBV9 | CASSGGGLAKNIQYF | TGTGCCAGCAGCGGAGGAGGATTAGCCAAAAACATTCAGTACTTC
- | TRBJ1-1 | - | TRBV5-6 | CASSSLGGTNTEAFF | TGTGCCAGCAGCTCGCTTGGGGGGACGAACACTGAAGCTTTCTTT
- | TRBJ2-5 | - | TRBV19 | CASSDEGVILQETQYF | TGTGCCAGTAGCGACGAGGGCGTAATACTCCAAGAGACCCAGTACTTC
- | TRBJ1-2 | TRBD1 | TRBV6-6 | CASSRPTGVLVDTF | TGTGCCAGCAGTAGACCGACAGGGGTATTGGTTGACACCTTC
- | TRBJ1-4 | - | TRBV6-4 | CASSRIQGEKLFF | TGTGCCAGCAGTCGAATCCAGGGTGAAAAACTGTTTTTT
- | TRBJ2-7 | - | TRBV18 | CASSPYRDNSYEQYF | TGTGCCAGCTCACCTTACCGGGACAACTCCTACGAGCAGTACTTC
- | TRBJ2-7 | TRBD1 | TRBV2 | CASSEGQGGYEQYF | TGTGCCAGCAGTGAAGGACAGGGCGGCTACGAGCAGTACTTC
- | TRBJ1-3 | - | TRBV7-6 | CASSLASVDRNTIYF | TGTGCCAGCAGCTTAGCCTCAGTGGACAGAAACACCATATATTTT